This entry describes one T cell receptor beta chain. In the source study's methods: Reference gene primer amplification in the assay estimated nucleated cell counts. Libraries were prepared by immunoSEQ multiplex PCR; TCRdb keeps only in-frame clonotypes and omits some of them. Clonal size and the V and J genes are those of that table, whereas D and trimming came from the DNA. This table holds fewer than 200,000 clones, over 80% found once. This sample was included in a study of blood T cell repertoires in COVID-19. About the study: Sites across the United States, Italy and Spain contributed samples from acute and convalescent COVID-19. PBMCs, B-cell-depleted T cells, or T cells provided the cDNA or gDNA that made up the material.

The germline V gene has CDR1 MNHEY and CDR2 SMNVEV (reference sequence). This CDR3 has 13 amino acids. V was trimmed by 6 bases and J by 0 bases, leaving 6 bases between them. The J gene is TRBJ1-3, the V gene TRBV27, with D maybe TRBD1 (5 bases). This receptor was obtained from a woman older than 75 with COVID-19, enrolled during active disease. The sequenced material came from peripheral blood. The CDR3 sequence is CASRTASGNTIYF. For the CDR3, the DNA is TGTGCCAGCAGGACAGCCTCTGGAAACACCATATATTTT.